This T cell receptor beta chain came from a study of monozygotic twins with inflammatory bowel disease. Whole-study findings and limits: Compared with healthy twins, IBD patients shared fewer clonotypes with others, especially with disease activity.

Regarding this clonotype: Antigen: not known.

TCRdb re-called the 5' RACE reads and catalogs CDR3 proteins one per entry, DNA excluded. Its table lists approximately 200,000 distinct CDR3 sequences. Germline assignment: CDR1 SGHDT and CDR2 YYEEEE. This CDR3 contains 15 residues. The chain recombines TRBV5-6 with TRBJ1-3; absent DNA, TCRdb's TRBD1 call cannot be checked. The sample comprised blood. The receptor was derived from a human donor with ulcerative colitis or Crohn's disease, or a healthy co-twin of an affected twin (not recorded which). The CDR3 protein is CASSWTPVSGNTIYF.